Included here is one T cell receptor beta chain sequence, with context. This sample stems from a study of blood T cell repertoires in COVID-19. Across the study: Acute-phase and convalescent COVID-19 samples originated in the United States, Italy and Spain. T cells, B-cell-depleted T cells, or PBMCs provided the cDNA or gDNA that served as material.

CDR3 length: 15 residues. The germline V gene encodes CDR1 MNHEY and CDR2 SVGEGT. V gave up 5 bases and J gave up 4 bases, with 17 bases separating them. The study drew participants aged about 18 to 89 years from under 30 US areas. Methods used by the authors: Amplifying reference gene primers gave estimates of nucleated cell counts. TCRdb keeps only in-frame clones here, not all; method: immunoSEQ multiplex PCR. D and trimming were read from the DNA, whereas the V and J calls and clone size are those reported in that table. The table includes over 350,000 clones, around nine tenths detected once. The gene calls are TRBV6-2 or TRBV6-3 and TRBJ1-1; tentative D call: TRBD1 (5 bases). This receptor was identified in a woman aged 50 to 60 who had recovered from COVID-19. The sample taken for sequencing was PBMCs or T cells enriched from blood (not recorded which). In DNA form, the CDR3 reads TGTGCCAGCAGTGGCATCCGCAGGGTAGGCACTGAAGCTTTCTTT. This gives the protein CASSGIRRVGTEAFF.